The rows below give T cell receptor beta chains drawn from one sample of a study of T cell responses to AZD1222 COVID-19 vaccine. Here immunoSEQ multiplex PCR was the method, and the copy in TCRdb shows in-frame clones only, minus some. The table records 83,000 or so clones, about nine tenths of them present only once. Sequenced here: peripheral blood, sampled 28 days after the second AZD1222 dose. All receptors derive from an adult who received the AZD1222 COVID-19 vaccine. The CDR3 runs from the conserved cysteine through the conserved F or W. The D gene is left open where the match is weak. Size values are once, few and many counts, or a class for expanded clones, and some rows have none.

d_gene	j_gene	abundance	v_gene	CDR3nt	CDR3aa
TRBD1	TRBJ1-2	.	TRBV27	TGTGCCAGCAGTCACCGGGACAGGCATGGCTACACCTTC	CASSHRDRHGYTF
.	TRBJ2-2	.	TRBV5-1	TGCGCCAGCAGCCTTGGAACGTCGGACACCGGGGAGCTGTTTTTT	CASSLGTSDTGELFF
.	TRBJ2-7	.	TRBV12-3/TRBV12-4	TGTGCCAGCAGGACTCAGGCAAGGGACGAGCAGTACTTC	CASRTQARDEQYF
TRBD2	TRBJ2-1	.	TRBV7-3	TGTGCCAGCAGCCCAAGACTAGCGGGAGCGGGCGGTGAGCAGTTCTTC	CASSPRLAGAGGEQFF
.	TRBJ1-2	once	TRBV6-5	TGTGCCAGCAGGGTTGGACTCCGCTATGGCTACACCTTC	CASRVGLRYGYTF
TRBD1	TRBJ1-2	once	TRBV24-1	TGTGCCACCAGTGAAGACAGGGAGTATGGCTACACCTTC	CATSEDREYGYTF
TRBD1	TRBJ1-4	.	TRBV29-1	TGCAGCGCTAAGGACAGGAGTGAAAAACTGTTTTTT	CSAKDRSEKLFF
TRBD1	TRBJ1-2	.	TRBV6-5	TGTGCCAGCAGCCCCCAGGGGGACTATGGCTACACCTTC	CASSPQGDYGYTF
TRBD2	TRBJ2-7	.	TRBV6-1	TGTGCCAGCACTGAACCTGGACTAGCGTCTCATGAGCAGTACTTC	CASTEPGLASHEQYF
.	TRBJ1-4	.	TRBV29-1	TGCAGCGTTTGGACAGACCTCCGAGAAAAACTGTTTTTT	CSVWTDLREKLFF
TRBD1	TRBJ2-2	.	TRBV7-2	TGTGCCAGCAGCCCCAGGGACAGGGTCATGGGGGAGCTGTTTTTT	CASSPRDRVMGELFF
TRBD2	TRBJ2-7	.	TRBV4-2	TGTGCCAGCAGCCGTAGCGGGAGGGCCGACGAGCAGTACTTC	CASSRSGRADEQYF
TRBD2	TRBJ2-7	few	TRBV18	TGTGCCAGCTCACCGCGGACTAGCGGCGCCTACGAGCAGTACTTC	CASSPRTSGAYEQYF
TRBD1	TRBJ2-1	.	TRBV6-2/TRBV6-3	TGTGCCAGCAGTCGCGGACAGGGAAGGGGGAGCGGATCCTACAATGAGCAGTTCTTC	CASSRGQGRGSGSYNEQFF
.	TRBJ1-1	.	TRBV14	TGTGCCAGCAGCCAGGGACGTAAGAACACTGAAGCTTTCTTT	CASSQGRKNTEAFF
TRBD2	TRBJ2-3	.	TRBV24-1	TGTGCCACCAGTGACCACACGACCCCCGGGAGGGATACAGATACGCAGTATTTT	CATSDHTTPGRDTDTQYF
TRBD1	TRBJ1-2	.	TRBV5-3	TGTGCCAGAAGCTTGGTACAGGGGGTGCGGGGCTACACCTTC	CARSLVQGVRGYTF
TRBD1	TRBJ1-2	.	TRBV5-4	TGTGCCAGCAGCTTGGCTAAAAGGACAGGGGATGGCTACACCTTC	CASSLAKRTGDGYTF
TRBD1	TRBJ2-1	few	TRBV6-4	TGTGCCAGCAGCCTGGGGACAGGGGGCGATGAGCAGTTCTTC	CASSLGTGGDEQFF
.	TRBJ1-2	.	TRBV5-1	TGCGCCAGCAGCTTGGCCGCACGTTCTGGCTACACCTTC	CASSLAARSGYTF
TRBD1	TRBJ2-7	.	TRBV3-1/TRBV3-2	TGTGCCAGCACCCTGGGACAGGACTACGAGCAGTACTTC	CASTLGQDYEQYF
.	TRBJ1-1	few	TRBV7-9	TGTGCCAGCAGCCGTAACTTGAGGGGCGGAGGCACTGAAGCTTTCTTT	CASSRNLRGGGTEAFF
TRBD1	TRBJ2-3	few	TRBV18	TGTGCCAGCTCACCCGGACAGGGGAATACGCAGTATTTT	CASSPGQGNTQYF
.	TRBJ2-7	.	TRBV7-8	TGTGCCAGCAGCCCACCCCTGACGAGCTCCTACGAGCAGTACTTC	CASSPPLTSSYEQYF
TRBD1	TRBJ1-2	.	TRBV3-1/TRBV3-2	TGTGCCAGCAGCCAAGAGGGACAGGGCGGTGGCTACACCTTC	CASSQEGQGGGYTF
.	TRBJ1-2	.	TRBV4-1	TGCGCCAGCAGCCAAGAACCCATCGGTATCTATGGCTACACCTTC	CASSQEPIGIYGYTF
TRBD1	TRBJ1-2	.	TRBV4-1	TGCGCCAGCAGCCCGGCGGGACAGGCTAACTATGGCTACACCTTC	CASSPAGQANYGYTF
.	TRBJ1-2	.	TRBV19	TGTGCCAGTAGTATGTCGGGGGATGGCTACACCTTC	CASSMSGDGYTF
.	TRBJ1-1	once	TRBV5-1	TGCGCCAGCAGCACACAACAGAGCCTGAACACTGAAGCTTTCTTT	CASSTQQSLNTEAFF
TRBD1	TRBJ1-5	.	TRBV18	TGTGCCAGCTCATCTCTCCCCGGGACAGGGGGCAATCAGCCCCAGCATTTT	CASSSLPGTGGNQPQHF
.	TRBJ2-7	.	TRBV28	TGTGCCAGCAGTTCGTCTAGCTCCGAGCAGTACTTC	CASSSSSSEQYF
.	TRBJ2-7	.	TRBV15	TGTGCCACCAGCAGAGTTCAGGGGAGCTCCTACGAGCAGTACTTC	CATSRVQGSSYEQYF
.	TRBJ1-1	.	TRBV15	TGTGCCACCAGCAGGAACAGGGATAACACTGAAGCTTTCTTT	CATSRNRDNTEAFF
.	TRBJ1-4	.	TRBV6-5	TGTGCCAGCAGTCCATTGATCGTTGTTTTGGAAAAACTGTTTTTT	CASSPLIVVLEKLFF
TRBD2	TRBJ2-1	.	TRBV7-9	TGTGCCAGCAGTTTAGGGACTAGCGGAAACAATGAGCAGTTCTTC	CASSLGTSGNNEQFF
.	TRBJ1-2	few	TRBV4-3	TGCGCCAGCAGCCAAGTCGAGGGTGGCTATGGCTACACCTTC	CASSQVEGGYGYTF
TRBD1	TRBJ1-1	.	TRBV30	TGTGCCTGGAGTGGGGGACAGGGGCGAAACACTGAAGCTTTCTTT	CAWSGGQGRNTEAFF
.	TRBJ1-6	.	TRBV6-1	TGTGCCAGCAGTGAGCGCGCGGTGGGAAATTCACCCCTCCACTTT	CASSERAVGNSPLHF
.	TRBJ2-1	.	TRBV19	TGTGCCAGTAGTACTAACAGGGAGCAGTTCTTC	CASSTNREQFF
TRBD1	TRBJ2-1	.	TRBV5-1	TGCGCCAGCACGAACGCAGGGGGCAGCTCCTACAATGAGCAGTTCTTC	CASTNAGGSSYNEQFF
TRBD2	TRBJ2-1	once	TRBV28	TGTGCCAGCTTTTCCCTAGCGGGAGCCTACAATGAGCAGTTCTTC	CASFSLAGAYNEQFF
.	TRBJ2-5	.	TRBV28	TGTGCCAGCAGTCGTACTAGATCGGACGGGACCCAGTACTTC	CASSRTRSDGTQYF
.	TRBJ2-2	.	TRBV9	TGTGCCAGCAGCGAGTTGGCCGCGGGCCGGCACACCGGGGAGCTGTTTTTT	CASSELAAGRHTGELFF
TRBD2	TRBJ2-5	.	TRBV5-1	TGCGCCAGCAGCTTGTTCCCTAGCGGCACCCAAGAGACCCAGTACTTC	CASSLFPSGTQETQYF
.	TRBJ2-7	.	TRBV7-8	TGTGCCAGCAGCTCTAGCGGAGGGGGCTACGAGCAGTACTTC	CASSSSGGGYEQYF